This T cell receptor beta chain emerged from a study of T-cell memory formation after mild COVID-19. Findings of the study overall: Whether day 37 second-wave clones are SARS-CoV-2-specific was not confirmed.

This clonotype was recorded a few times. Its antigen is unidentified. Trimming pared 3 bases from V and 4 bases from J, leaving 14 bases between. The CDR3 contains 15 residues. Germline values: CDR1 MNHNS, CDR2 SASEGT. One entry per CDR3 protein results from TCRdb running MiXCR on the 5' RACE reads. The sample gives under 200,000 distinct CDR3 sequences, more than 9% of which show up once; approximately 3.4% is in the top ten. The clonotype was recovered from a man aged 18 to 29 who had mild COVID-19 (a few samples of this study predate the infection). Cell type and time point are not known. The sample comprised PBMCs or a T cell subset sorted from them (not recorded which). The J gene is TRBJ2-3, the V gene TRBV6-1; the D call may be TRBD1 or TRBD2 (7 bases each). The CDR3 nucleotides read TGTGCCAGCAGTGAGCCCCAGGGGGGGGCAGATACGCAGTATTTT. Translation gives CASSEPQGGADTQYF.